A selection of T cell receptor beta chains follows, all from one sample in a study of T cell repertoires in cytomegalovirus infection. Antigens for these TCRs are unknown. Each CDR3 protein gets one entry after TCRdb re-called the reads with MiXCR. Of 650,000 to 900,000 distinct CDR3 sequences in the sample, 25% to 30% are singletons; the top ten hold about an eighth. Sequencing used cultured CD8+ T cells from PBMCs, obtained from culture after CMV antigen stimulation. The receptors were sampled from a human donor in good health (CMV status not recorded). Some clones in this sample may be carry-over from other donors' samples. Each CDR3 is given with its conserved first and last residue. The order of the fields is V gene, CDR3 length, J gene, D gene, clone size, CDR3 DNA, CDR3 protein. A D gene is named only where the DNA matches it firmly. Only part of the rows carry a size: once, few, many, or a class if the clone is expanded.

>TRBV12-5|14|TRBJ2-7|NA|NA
TGTGCTAGTGGTTCCCCCGGGACAAGCTACGAGCAGTACTTC
CASGSPGTSYEQYF
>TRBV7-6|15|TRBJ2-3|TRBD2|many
TGTGCCAGCAGCAAACTAGCGGTGGTCACAGATACGCAGTATTTT
CASSKLAVVTDTQYF
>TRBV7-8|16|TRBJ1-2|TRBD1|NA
TGTGCCAGCAGCCCCGCAGGCAGGGGGTATGTCTATGGCTACACCTTC
CASSPAGRGYVYGYTF
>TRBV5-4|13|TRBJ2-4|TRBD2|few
TGTGCCATCGGGGGGTCAGCCAAAAACATTCAGTACTTC
CAIGGSAKNIQYF
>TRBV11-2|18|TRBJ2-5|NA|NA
TGTGCCAGCAGCTTGGGTTTAGAGGGCCACGACGAGGTCGAGACCCAGTACTTC
CASSLGLEGHDEVETQYF
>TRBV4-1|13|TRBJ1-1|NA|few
TGCGCCAGCAGCCCTAGGGTGGGGACTGAAGCTTTCTTT
CASSPRVGTEAFF
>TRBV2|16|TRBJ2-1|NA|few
TGTGCCAGCAGTGAAGTGGGGAAGAGCTCCTACAATGAGCAGTTCTTC
CASSEVGKSSYNEQFF
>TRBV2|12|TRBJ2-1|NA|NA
TGTGCCAGCCGGGACCACTACAATGAGCAGTTCTTC
CASRDHYNEQFF
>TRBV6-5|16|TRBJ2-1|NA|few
TGTGCCAGCAGTGGGCTCACGGGGGGCCTTGGCAATGAGCAGTTCTTC
CASSGLTGGLGNEQFF
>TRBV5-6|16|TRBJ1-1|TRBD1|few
TGTGCCAGCAGTTCCGGGACAGGGCTTATCGGGCAAATGGCTTTCTTT
CASSSGTGLIGQMAFF
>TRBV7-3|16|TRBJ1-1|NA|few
TGTGCCAGCAGCGATGTACCGGGACATCGCGACACTGAAGCTTTCTTT
CASSDVPGHRDTEAFF
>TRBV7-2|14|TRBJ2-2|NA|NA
TGTGCCAGCAGCTTAGCGCAGAGGGGTGTGGAGCTGTTTTTT
CASSLAQRGVELFF
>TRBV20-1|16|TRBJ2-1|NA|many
TGCAGTGCTAGGATGCAGGGGTTAGGGTCCTACAATGAGCAGTTCTTC
CSARMQGLGSYNEQFF
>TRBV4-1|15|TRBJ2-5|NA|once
TGCGCCAGCAGCCAAGCTTCCCAGCTCCAAGAGACCCAGTACTTC
CASSQASQLQETQYF
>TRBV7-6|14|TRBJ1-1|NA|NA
TGTGCCAGCAGCCAGGGACGGAAATACACTGAAGCTTTCTTT
CASSQGRKYTEAFF
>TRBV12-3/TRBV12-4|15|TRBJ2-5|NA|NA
TGTGCCAGCAGTCCGTCAGCGGGCCTTGGGGAGACCCAGTACTTC
CASSPSAGLGETQYF
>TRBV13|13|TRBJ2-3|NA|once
TGTGCCAGCAGCCCCTCTCGGCAGGGTACGCAGTATTTT
CASSPSRQGTQYF
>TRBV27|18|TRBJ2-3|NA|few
TGTGCCAGCAGTTTATCGAAATACAGGTTTACTAGCACAGATACGCAGTATTTT
CASSLSKYRFTSTDTQYF
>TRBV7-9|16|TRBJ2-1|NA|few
TGTGCCAGCAGCTCTCGGGCCGACCCCGCCTACAATGAGCAGTTCTTC
CASSSRADPAYNEQFF
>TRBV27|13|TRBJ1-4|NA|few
TGTGCCAGCAGTTTAGGGGTTGGTGAAAAACTGTTTTTT
CASSLGVGEKLFF
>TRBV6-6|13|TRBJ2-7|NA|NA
TGTGCCAGCAGTTACTGGGATCCCTACGAGCAGTACTTC
CASSYWDPYEQYF
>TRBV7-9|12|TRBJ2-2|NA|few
TGTGCCAGCGTACAGGGACCCGGGGAGCTGTTTTTT
CASVQGPGELFF
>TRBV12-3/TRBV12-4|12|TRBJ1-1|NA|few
TGTGCCAGCTCGACGCCGAGCACTGAAGCTTTCTTT
CASSTPSTEAFF
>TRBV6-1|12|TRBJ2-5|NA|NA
TGTGCCAGCAGTGAACCCGAGAGGGTCCAGTACTTC
CASSEPERVQYF
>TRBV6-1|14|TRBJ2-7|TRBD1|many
TGTGCCAGCAGTGATCTAGGGACAGACTACGAGCAGTACTTC
CASSDLGTDYEQYF
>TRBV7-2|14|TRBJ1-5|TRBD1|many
TGTGCCAGCAGGCTGACAGGGTTAAATCAGCCCCAGCATTTT
CASRLTGLNQPQHF
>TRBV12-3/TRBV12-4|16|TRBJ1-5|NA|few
TGTGCCAGCAGTTTAGAGTTATGGGAGTCGGGGCAGCCCCAGCATTTT
CASSLELWESGQPQHF
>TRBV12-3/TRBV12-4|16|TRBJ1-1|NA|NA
TGTGCCAGCAGGGATAACCAACGTCGGGGAAACACTGAAGCTTTCTTT
CASRDNQRRGNTEAFF
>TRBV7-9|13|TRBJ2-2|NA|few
TGTGCCAGCAGTTGGAGGTTGACCGGGGAGCTGTTTTTT
CASSWRLTGELFF
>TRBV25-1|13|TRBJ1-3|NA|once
TGTGCCAGCAGCGTAATCTCTGGAAACACCATATATTTT
CASSVISGNTIYF
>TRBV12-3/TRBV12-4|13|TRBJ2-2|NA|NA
TGTGTCAGCCCTGGACCGATCCCCGGGGAGCTGTTTTTT
CVSPGPIPGELFF
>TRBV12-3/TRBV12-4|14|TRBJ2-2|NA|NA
TGTGCCAGCACCTCCCCCGTGAACACCGGGGAGCTGTTTTTT
CASTSPVNTGELFF
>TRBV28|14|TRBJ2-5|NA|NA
TGTGCCAGCAGTCTTACGCAGGCTCGGGAGACCCAGTACTTC
CASSLTQARETQYF
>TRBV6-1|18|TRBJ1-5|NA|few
TGTGCCAGCAGTGAAGCGCTTCGGGACGGTTATAGCAATCAGCCCCAGCATTTT
CASSEALRDGYSNQPQHF
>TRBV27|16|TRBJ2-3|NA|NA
TGTGCCAGCAGTTTAATCCAGCCTCATTACACAGATACGCAGTATTTT
CASSLIQPHYTDTQYF
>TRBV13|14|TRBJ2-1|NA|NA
TGTGCCAGCAGCTTAGGCCGAAGTTACCTAGAGCAGTTCTTC
CASSLGRSYLEQFF
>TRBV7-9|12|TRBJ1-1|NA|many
TGTGCCAGCAGCTCGAGTTACACTGAAGCTTTCTTT
CASSSSYTEAFF
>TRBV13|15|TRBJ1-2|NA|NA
TGTGCCAGCAGCGGCGGGATCCTCCTTAACTATGGCTACACCTTC
CASSGGILLNYGYTF
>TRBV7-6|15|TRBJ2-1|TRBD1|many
TGTGCCAGCAGCTTCCGGGACAGCGATTACAATGAGCAGTTCTTC
CASSFRDSDYNEQFF
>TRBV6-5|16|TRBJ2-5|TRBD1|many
TGTGCCAGCAGTTACCCCCGGACAGGGGGCATGGAGACCCAGTACTTC
CASSYPRTGGMETQYF
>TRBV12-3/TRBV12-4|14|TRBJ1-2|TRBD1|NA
TGTGCCAGCACCGACAGGGGGCCTTACTATGGCTACACCTTC
CASTDRGPYYGYTF
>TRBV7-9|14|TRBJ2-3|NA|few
TGTGCCAGCAGCTTAAATCCTGGGACAGATACGCAGTATTTT
CASSLNPGTDTQYF
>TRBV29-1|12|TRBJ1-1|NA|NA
TGCAGCGTCCCAGAAATGAACACTGAAGCTTTCTTT
CSVPEMNTEAFF
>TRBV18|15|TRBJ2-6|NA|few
TGTGCCAGCTCTGCTTCAGGGATCGGGGCCAACGTCCTGACTTTC
CASSASGIGANVLTF
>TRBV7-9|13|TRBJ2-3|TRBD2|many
TGTGCCAAACTAGCGGGGAAAACAGATACGCAGTATTTT
CAKLAGKTDTQYF
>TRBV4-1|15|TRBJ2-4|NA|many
TGCGCCAGCAGCCAAGATGGGCAGGGGGGAAACATTCAGTACTTC
CASSQDGQGGNIQYF
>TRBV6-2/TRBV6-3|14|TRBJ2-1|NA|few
TGTGCCAGCAGAACTAGGCCCTCCTACAATGAGCAGTTCTTC
CASRTRPSYNEQFF
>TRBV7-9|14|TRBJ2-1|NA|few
TGTGCCAGCAGCTTAGGTCGAGGATTCGCTGAGCAGTTCTTC
CASSLGRGFAEQFF
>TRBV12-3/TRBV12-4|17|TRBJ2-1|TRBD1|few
TGTGCCAGCAGTTTTACTCTGGAAGGACAGGTACACAATGAGCAGTTCTTC
CASSFTLEGQVHNEQFF
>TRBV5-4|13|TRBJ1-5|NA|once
TGTGCCAGCAGCCTGGCAGCGGGGCAGCCCCAGCATTTT
CASSLAAGQPQHF
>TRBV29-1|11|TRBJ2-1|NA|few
TGCAGCGTCTGGGGCGGGGATGAGCAGTTCTTC
CSVWGGDEQFF
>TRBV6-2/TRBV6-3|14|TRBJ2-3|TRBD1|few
TGTGCCAGCAGTTACAGGGGGCATGTAGATACGCAGTATTTT
CASSYRGHVDTQYF
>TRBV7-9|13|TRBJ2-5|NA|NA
TGTGCCAGCAGCTTAAGGATGCAAGAGACCCAGTACTTC
CASSLRMQETQYF
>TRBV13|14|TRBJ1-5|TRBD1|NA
TGTGCCAGCAGCCGCAGGGGGAACAATCAGCCCCAGCATTTT
CASSRRGNNQPQHF
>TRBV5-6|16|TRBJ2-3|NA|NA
TGTGCCAGCAGCTTGTCGTCGTTTCTTCGAGCAGATACGCAGTATTTT
CASSLSSFLRADTQYF